One and the same sample provided the 22 T cell receptor beta chains below, sequenced in a study of T cells in Graves' hyperthyroidism and ophthalmopathy. There were TCR beta CDR3 regions amplified from RNA transcripts. Carried out on the TCR CDR3, a first-round RT-PCR used the HTBI primer set. One entry per CDR3 protein, called by TCRdb with MiXCR from the multiplex PCR reads. The data show roughly 500,000 distinct CDR3 sequences, about half seen once. Sequenced input: peripheral blood or thyroid tissue (not recorded which). Receptor source: an adult woman with Graves' disease, either hyperthyroidism or ophthalmopathy (not recorded which).

The chain joins TRBV10-3 to TRBJ1-2; D unresolved. V was clipped by 6 bases and J by 4 bases, with 18 bases between them. Germline V gene sequence: CDR1 ENHRY, CDR2 SYGVKD. This CDR3 is built from 15 residues. The CDR3, as DNA: TGTGCCATCAGAGACCCTCCCCCGGAGATCTATGGCTACACCTTC. Protein sequence: CAIRDPPPEIYGYTF.

There are many counts of this clonotype. The J gene is TRBJ1-1, the V gene TRBV14, with 9 bases matching TRBD1. J gave up 4 bases and V 4 bases, and 7 bases lay outside the gene matches. The CDR3 has 15 residues. CDR1 is SGHDN and CDR2 is FVKESK in the germline V gene. CDR3 region: CASSPGQGLGTEAFF. DNA of the CDR3: TGTGCCAGCAGCCCCGGACAGGGGCTGGGCACTGAAGCTTTCTTT.

This clonotype was counted a single time. The rearrangement joins TRBV20-1 to TRBJ2-5; D is unresolved. Germline V gene lookup returns CDR1 DFQATT and CDR2 SNEGSKA (reference sequence). The germline V and J ends were trimmed by 3 bases and 4 bases, with 9 bases remaining between them. The CDR3 contains 12 residues. CDR3 sequence reads: CSASQDRETQYF. CDR3 coding DNA: TGCAGTGCTAGTCAGGATCGAGAGACCCAGTACTTC.

This clonotype was seen repeatedly, ten times or more. The chain is built from TRBV20-1 and TRBJ1-2; 9 bases align to TRBD1. The CDR3 contains 13 residues. The V gene's germline CDR1 is DFQATT and CDR2 SNEGSKA (reference sequence). The V and J ends lost 5 bases and 8 bases, in that order; junction bases with no gene match: 9. The CDR3 sequence: CSAGGQGRIGYTF. CDR3 DNA: TGCAGTGCTGGAGGACAGGGGCGTATAGGCTACACCTTC.

This sequence joins TRBV2 and TRBJ1-1; TRBD1 matches 7 bases. Germline V gives CDR1 SNHLY, CDR2 FYNNEI. The CDR3 is 10 amino acids. CDR3 DNA: TGTGCTGCAGGGGGAACGGAAGCTTTCTTT. Translating it yields CAAGGTEAFF.

The genes are TRBV6-1 and TRBJ2-5; TRBD2 aligns across 9 bases. Germline assignment: CDR1 MNHNS and CDR2 SASEGT. The trim removed 4 bases at V and 5 bases at J, leaving 11 bases unmatched. The CDR3 runs 16 residues. The CDR3 DNA reads TGTGCCAGCAGTGCTATCCTAGCGGGAAGGGGGGAGACCCAGTACTTC. The encoded protein is CASSAILAGRGETQYF.

Note on this clonotype: Since a much larger clone is just one base distant, this may be a read error. The chain employs TRBV5-6 and TRBJ1-1; D ambiguous. The germline V gene has CDR1 SGHDT and CDR2 YYEEEE. This CDR3 spans 14 amino acids. CDR3 in amino acids: CTSSLFVGNTEAFF. CDR3 nucleotides: TGTACCAGCAGCTTGTTTGTGGGGAACACTGAAGCTTTCTTT.

This clonotype was observed a few times. In DNA, the CDR3 is TGTGCCAGCAGTTCCGCCTGGGCACAGGGGGTTAGAGAGACCCAGTACTTC. As protein: CASSSAWAQGVRETQYF. The chain has TRBV28 and TRBJ2-5, with 8 positions matching TRBD1. V was pared by 4 bases and J by 4 bases, with 14 bases of the junction left unmatched. The germline V gene has CDR1 MDHEN and CDR2 SYDVKM. CDR3 length equals 17 residues.

The sample holds many counts of this clonotype. The chain couples TRBV29-1 to TRBJ1-1; D gene ambiguous. The germline gives CDR1 SQVTM, CDR2 ANQGSEA. Trimming removed 3 bases from V and 0 bases from J, with 8 bases in between. CDR3 length equals 13 residues. The CDR3 DNA reads TGCAGCGTTGACCCGTATATGAACACTGAAGCTTTCTTT. This encodes CSVDPYMNTEAFF.

At least ten counts were recorded for this clonotype. The rearrangement uses TRBV7-9 and TRBJ2-6; 8 bases line up with TRBD1. CDR3 size: 19 residues. From germline, CDR1 is SEHNR and CDR2 FQNEAQ (reference sequence). Losses at the gene ends were 6 bases for V and 0 bases for J; bases not matched to a gene: 13. CDR3 nucleotides: TGTGCCAGCAGGTCCGGACAGGGCGGTCTTCTCTCTGGGGCCAACGTCCTGACTTTC. This sequence encodes CASRSGQGGLLSGANVLTF.

This clonotype was seen a handful of times. V and J are TRBV27 and TRBJ1-5; D is possibly TRBD1 (5 bases). V was pared by 0 bases and J by 0 bases, with 12 bases between. The CDR3 spans 17 residues. Per germline, CDR1 MNHEY and CDR2 SMNVEV (reference sequence). CDR3 amino acids: CASSLSSAGYSNQPQHF. CDR3 DNA: TGTGCCAGCAGTTTATCCTCGGCAGGGTATAGCAATCAGCCCCAGCATTTT.

In its sample, this clonotype was seen many times. The V gene is TRBV24-1, the J gene TRBJ2-6, with D possibly TRBD1 on 5 matching bases. In germline, CDR1 is KGHDR, CDR2 SFDVKD. The V end lost 5 bases, the J end lost 1 base, and 11 bases lay between the germline ends. The CDR3 has 16 amino acids. The CDR3 is CATSALDSSGANVLTF. The CDR3 DNA is TGTGCCACCAGTGCTCTCGACAGTTCTGGGGCCAACGTCCTGACTTTC.

In the case of this clonotype: At one end, the junction sequence differs from germline, possibly due to a read error. The chain is built from TRBV2 and TRBJ2-7; D could derive from TRBD1 or TRBD2 (7 bases each). The CDR3 is 16 amino acids. Germline V CDR1 and CDR2: SNHLY, FYNNEI. In DNA, the CDR3 is TGTGCTAGCATACCTCTGATCCGTACAGGGGACTACGAGCGGTACTTC. Its translation is CASIPLIRTGDYERYF.

This sequence joins TRBV6-4 and TRBJ1-1; 7 bases map to TRBD1. V trimming: 5 bases; J trimming: 4 bases; junction bases outside the gene matches: 13. Germline V gives CDR1 MRHNA, CDR2 SNTAGT. The length of the CDR3 is 16 residues. The CDR3 sequence: CASSYVPGQRATEAFF. The CDR3 region has the DNA TGTGCCAGCAGTTACGTTCCGGGACAGAGGGCCACTGAAGCTTTCTTT.

This rearrangement joins TRBV30 to TRBJ2-2; 9 nucleotides match TRBD2. Trimming cost V 6 bases and J 7 bases; bases outside gene matches: 12. CDR3 size: 15 residues. The germline V gene has CDR1 GTSNPN and CDR2 SVGIG (reference sequence). CDR3 DNA: TGTGCCTGTCGGTTGATAGCGGGAGCGGGCGGGGAGCTGTTTTTT. Protein product: CACRLIAGAGGELFF.

With regard to this clonotype: A read error may explain this, as a much larger clone is one base away. The chain is built from TRBV12-3 or TRBV12-4 and TRBJ2-7, with D possibly being TRBD1 or TRBD2 (5 bases each). This CDR3 region has 15 residues. The ends were cut back, 5 bases at V and 2 bases at J, with 16 bases in the middle. CDR3 DNA sequence: TGTGCCAGCAGTCCTCAGGGCAAGGGACCCTACGAGCAGTACTTC. Its protein product is CASSPQGKGPYEQYF.

V usage is TRBV29-1 and J usage is TRBJ2-7, with D possibly matching TRBD2 (5 bases). This CDR3 is built from 11 residues. The V end was cut by 6 bases, the J end by 4 bases, with 10 bases between. Germline assignment: CDR1 SQVTM and CDR2 ANQGSEA. As DNA, the CDR3 is TGCAGCGTCGGTAGCGAGTACGAGCAGTACTTC. Translation: CSVGSEYEQYF.

This clonotype was seen ten or more times. The J gene is TRBJ1-2, the V gene TRBV6-6; 7 bases agree with TRBD1. Germline loops: CDR1 MNHNY, CDR2 SVGAGI (reference sequence). This CDR3 spans 15 amino acids. With 5 bases clipped from V and 4 bases from J, the junction kept 10 bases outside the gene matches. CDR3 region: CASSTGTASLYGYTF. The DNA for the CDR3 is TGTGCCAGCAGTACCGGGACAGCCTCCCTCTATGGCTACACCTTC.

The chain links TRBV2 to TRBJ1-2, with D possibly being TRBD1 (5 bases). The CDR3 is 16 amino acids. CDR1 is SNHLY and CDR2 is FYNNEI in the germline V gene. V lost 1 base and J 7 bases, leaving 19 bases between the germline ends. DNA of the CDR3: TGTGCCAGCAGTGAAGGAGGGGCACCGAAGGGTCTTGGCTACACCTTC. Its translation: CASSEGGAPKGLGYTF.

The chain joins TRBV12-3 or TRBV12-4 to TRBJ2-5, with 8 bases lining up with TRBD2. The CDR3 extends over 13 amino acids. V trimming: 3 bases; J trimming: 4 bases; junction bases outside the gene matches: 1. The CDR3 nucleotides read TGTGCCAGCAGTTTCCGGGAGGGAGAGACCCAGTACTTC. Its protein is CASSFREGETQYF.

A word on this clonotype: A much more abundant neighbour one base away suggests this may be a read error. V and J are TRBV5-5 and TRBJ1-1, with 8 nucleotides matching TRBD1. The CDR3 extends over 13 amino acids. Germline V gene sequence: CDR1 SGHKS, CDR2 YYEKEE (reference sequence). V dropped 3 bases and J dropped 11; count of bases not matched to a gene: 9. The CDR3 sequence: CASSWDRNLRAFF. DNA for the CDR3: TGTGCCAGCAGCTGGGACAGGAACCTGCGGGCTTTCTTT. Full variable domain (missing parts from reference TRBV5-5 and TRBJ1-1): DAGVTQSPTHLIKTRGQQVTLRCSPISGHKSVSWYQQVLGQGPQFIFQYYEKEERGRGNFPDRFSARQFPNYSSELNVNALLLGDSALYLCASSWDRNLRAFFGQGTRLTVV.

Regarding this clonotype: A much larger clone sits a single nucleotide away, making a read error possible. The gene calls are TRBV5-1 and TRBJ2-2; maybe TRBD2 (6 bases). From germline, CDR1 is SGHRS and CDR2 YFSETQ. This CDR3 is built from 14 residues. The CDR3 reads CASSTGTFTGELVF. The CDR3 coding sequence is TGCGCCAGCAGCACCGGGACTTTCACCGGGGAGCTGGTTTTT.